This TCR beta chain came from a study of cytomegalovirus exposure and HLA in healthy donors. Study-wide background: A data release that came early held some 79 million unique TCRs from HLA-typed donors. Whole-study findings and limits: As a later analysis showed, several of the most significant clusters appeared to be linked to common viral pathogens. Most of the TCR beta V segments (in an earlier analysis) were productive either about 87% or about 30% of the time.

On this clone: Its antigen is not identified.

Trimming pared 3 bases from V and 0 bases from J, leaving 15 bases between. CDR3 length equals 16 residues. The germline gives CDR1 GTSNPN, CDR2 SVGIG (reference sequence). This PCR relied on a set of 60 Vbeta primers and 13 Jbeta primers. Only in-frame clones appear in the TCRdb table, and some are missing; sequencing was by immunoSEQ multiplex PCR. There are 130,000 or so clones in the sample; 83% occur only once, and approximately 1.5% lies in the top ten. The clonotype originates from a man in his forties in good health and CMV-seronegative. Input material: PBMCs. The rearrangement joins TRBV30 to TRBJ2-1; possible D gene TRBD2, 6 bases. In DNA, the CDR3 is TGTGCCTGGAGAGAAGGACTACCCCACTCCTACAATGAGCAGTTCTTC. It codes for CAWREGLPHSYNEQFF.